Given below is one TCR beta chain in context. Its antigen is unknown. These data are taken from a study of cytomegalovirus exposure and HLA in healthy donors. The length of the CDR3 is 16 residues. Trimming at V came to 2 bases and at J to 1 base, leaving 6 bases not matched to a gene. The PCR ran on 60 Vbeta and 13 Jbeta primers. Libraries were prepared by immunoSEQ multiplex PCR; TCRdb keeps only in-frame clonotypes and omits some of them. Of 140,000 to 150,000 clones detected, nearly 10% appear once; the ten largest clones hold 1.5% to 2%. The study's findings and limits: High specificity and sensitivity for cytomegalovirus status were reported for the classifier. An Asian-associated ancestry cluster reportedly showed fewer N-insertions than the roughly 670-donor mean in a later analysis. Approximately 160 TCR beta chains were listed as cytomegalovirus-associated. With later analysis, a missense DCLRE1C variant became linked to TCR beta V- and J-gene trimming.

The sequence was collected from a man aged 45-65 years in good health and CMV-seronegative. This sequence joins TRBV23-1 and TRBJ2-3, with 7 bases that match TRBD1. TRBV23-1 is labeled an ORF, and its function is uncertain. Sequencing input: PBMCs. The CDR3: CASSQIRGQGTDTQYF. Here the CDR3 DNA reads TGCGCCAGCAGTCAAATACGCGGACAGGGCACAGATACGCAGTATTTT.